A selection of T cell receptor beta chains follows, all from one sample in a study of regulatory T cells in long-lasting Graves disease. TCRdb called the multiplex PCR reads again in MiXCR, with one record for every CDR3 protein. This table has approximately 350,000 distinct CDR3 sequences, roughly 12% appearing once. These sequences were also reported in another study, on T cells in Graves' hyperthyroidism and ophthalmopathy.

The material sequenced was peripheral blood mononuclear cells (PBMCs), taken at new diagnosis, from a patient treated with antithyroid drugs. Receptors originate from a woman under 30 with Graves disease. Each CDR3 is given with its conserved first and last residue. A D gene is named only where the DNA matches it firmly. Clone size is shown for a subset of rows, as once, few, many or a class of expanded clone.

>many|TRBJ2-1|TRBV12-3/TRBV12-4|.
CASSLRATGGEKFF
TGTGCCAGCAGTCTTAGGGCTACCGGGGGAGAAAAGTTCTTC
>many|TRBJ2-7|TRBV10-1|TRBD2
CASSETSGRAAYEQYF
TGCGCCAGCAGTGAGACTAGCGGGAGGGCCGCGTACGAGCAGTACTTC
>many|TRBJ1-2|TRBV27|TRBD1
CASSFAVRGQDRVYGYTF
TGTGCCAGCAGTTTCGCGGTCCGCGGACAGGACAGGGTGTATGGCTACACCTTC
>.|TRBJ2-1|TRBV7-3|.
CASSREGLNYNEQFF
TGTGCCAGCAGCCGAGAGGGGCTCAACTACAATGAGCAGTTCTTC
>many|TRBJ1-5|TRBV27|.
CASSLYQNNQPQHF
TGTGCCAGCAGTTTATATCAAAACAATCAGCCCCAGCATTTT
>.|TRBJ2-6|TRBV6-8|TRBD2
CASSYSHRTRDYSGANVLTF
TGTGCCAGCAGTTACTCGCATAGAACTAGGGACTACTCTGGGGCCAACGTCCTGACTTTC
>many|TRBJ1-2|TRBV2|TRBD1
CASGGDRKIYGYTF
TGTGCCAGCGGAGGGGACAGGAAAATCTATGGCTACACCTTC
>many|TRBJ1-1|TRBV12-3/TRBV12-4|.
CASSFEVGIRQGENTEAFF
TGTGCCAGCAGTTTTGAAGTAGGGATAAGGCAGGGAGAAAACACTGAAGCTTTCTTT
>many|TRBJ2-3|TRBV7-2|.
CASSIGDTQYF
TGTGCCAGCAGCATAGGAGATACGCAGTATTTT
>.|TRBJ2-2|TRBV7-9|.
CATPRGPNTGELFF
TGTGCCACCCCCAGGGGACCGAACACCGGGGAGCTGTTTTTT
>few|TRBJ1-2|TRBV2|.
CASSRRELGGYTF
TGTGCCAGCAGCCGAAGAGAACTGGGCGGCTACACCTTC
>.|TRBJ2-3|TRBV7-9|TRBD1
CASSLTGRTDTQYF
TGTGCCAGCAGCTTGACAGGGCGCACAGATACGCAGTATTTT
>once|TRBJ1-4|TRBV19|.
CASSIGEPVRLNEKLFF
TGTGCCAGTAGTATAGGGGAGCCAGTGCGTCTCAATGAAAAACTGTTTTTT
>many|TRBJ1-1|TRBV6-1|.
CASSREPWNTEAFF
TGTGCCAGCAGTCGAGAACCTTGGAACACTGAAGCTTTCTTT
>many|TRBJ2-1|TRBV28|TRBD1
CASSLYRGSRSGEQFF
TGTGCCAGCAGTTTGTACAGGGGGAGCCGGTCAGGTGAGCAGTTCTTC
>few|TRBJ2-6|TRBV18|TRBD1
CASSRDRGYSGANVLTF
TGTGCCAGCTCCAGGGACAGAGGATACTCTGGGGCCAACGTCCTGACTTTC
>many|TRBJ2-7|TRBV20-1|.
CSARDGGYEQYF
TGCAGTGCTAGAGATGGCGGCTACGAGCAGTACTTC
>many|TRBJ1-2|TRBV7-3|.
CASSLNAGFKDGYTF
TGTGCCAGCAGCTTAAATGCAGGGTTCAAGGATGGCTACACCTTC
>many|TRBJ2-2|TRBV6-2/TRBV6-3|TRBD1
CASRRYRGLAGELFF
TGTGCCAGCAGACGATACAGGGGGCTTGCCGGGGAGCTGTTTTTT
>.|TRBJ2-5|TRBV7-9|.
CASSLVGHGETQYF
TGTGCCAGCAGCTTAGTAGGGCATGGGGAGACCCAGTACTTC
>many|TRBJ2-2|TRBV24-1|.
CATSDFPLGTGELFF
TGTGCCACCAGTGATTTCCCCCTGGGCACCGGGGAGCTGTTTTTT
>few|TRBJ1-1|TRBV27|.
CASSSGQGFLNTEAFF
TGTGCCAGCAGTTCGGGGCAGGGCTTTTTGAACACTGAAGCTTTCTTT
>.|TRBJ1-1|TRBV20-1|.
CSARDLDEGGIVFF
TGCAGTGCTAGAGATTTAGATGAGGGAGGTATTGTTTTCTTT
>.|TRBJ2-5|TRBV6-1|TRBD1
CASTLQGATQYF
TGTGCCAGCACCTTACAGGGGGCGACCCAGTACTTC
>many|TRBJ1-6|TRBV20-1|.
CSARDLEAGNNSPLHF
TGCAGTGCTAGAGATTTGGAGGCGGGTAACAATTCACCCCTCCACTTT
>many|TRBJ1-1|TRBV27|TRBD1
CASRYGTGGATEAFF
TGTGCCAGCAGATATGGAACAGGGGGCGCGACTGAAGCTTTCTTT
>.|TRBJ1-4|TRBV5-5|TRBD1
CASSLGAGTGGQKLFF
TGTGCCAGCAGCTTGGGAGCCGGGACAGGGGGCCAAAAACTGTTTTTT
>.|TRBJ1-1|TRBV7-3|.
CASSLQASTEAFF
TGTGCCAGCAGCTTACAGGCGAGCACTGAAGCTTTCTTT
>.|TRBJ2-3|TRBV6-5|TRBD2
CASSYSLAGGTPLDTQYF
TGTGCCAGCAGTTACAGTCTAGCGGGAGGTACCCCCTTGGATACGCAGTATTTT
>few|TRBJ2-7|TRBV28|.
CATSPARFEQYF
TGTGCCACCTCCCCGGCTAGATTTGAGCAGTACTTC
>many|TRBJ2-1|TRBV29-1|TRBD2
CSAALRTSGNVNEQFF
TGCAGCGCCGCCCTTCGGACTAGCGGGAATGTGAATGAGCAGTTCTTC
>many|TRBJ1-2|TRBV29-1|TRBD1
CSVNRDRGVTNYGYTF
TGCAGCGTTAACCGGGACAGGGGTGTAACTAACTATGGCTACACCTTC
>many|TRBJ1-3|TRBV12-3/TRBV12-4|.
CASSFQGRPISGNTIYF
TGTGCCAGCAGTTTTCAGGGACGCCCTATCTCTGGAAACACCATATATTTT
>many|TRBJ2-2|TRBV28|.
CASSLGPLTGELFF
TGTGCCAGCAGTTTAGGTCCCCTCACCGGGGAGCTGTTTTTT
>many|TRBJ1-1|TRBV20-1|TRBD1
CSARQGIAEAFF
TGCAGTGCAAGACAGGGTATCGCTGAAGCTTTCTTT
>many|TRBJ1-1|TRBV20-1|.
CSARRVQSNTEAFF
TGCAGTGCTAGGCGGGTACAGTCGAACACTGAAGCTTTCTTT
>.|TRBJ2-1|TRBV4-1|TRBD2
CASSQDRAGVGNEQFF
TGCGCCAGCAGCCAAGATAGGGCGGGAGTAGGGAATGAGCAGTTCTTC
>many|TRBJ2-2|TRBV19|TRBD1
CASSIGDSHTGELFF
TGTGCCAGTAGTATAGGGGACAGCCACACCGGGGAGCTGTTTTTT